The present TCR beta chain was sequenced within a study of technical replicates of blood from several donors (TCRdb year 2017). The method behind the library was the immunoSEQ multiplex PCR assay. This is the immuneACCESS table as TCRdb keeps it, with only in-frame sequences that have V and J called. A part of the clones is gone; compared with another copy, unresolved V genes explain less than half, and the rest is unexplained. Here the sample has 75,000 to 95,000 clones; approximately 90% occur a single time. The ten largest make up around 0.27% of the sample. A note on this clone: Its antigen is currently not known. Base qualities are missing; no much larger clone stands one base away.

The germline V gene gives CDR1 as SNHLY and CDR2 as FYNNEI. Counted from cysteine to phenylalanine, this CDR3 has 13 amino acids. Only the CDR3 DNA is retained, 39 bases long and in frame from the first base. V and J are trimmed by 9 bases and 11 bases, and the gene matches miss 15 bases of the junction. The chain was built from TRBV2 and TRBJ1-2; 7 bases in between match TRBD1. The sequence derives from a human donor in good health. Sequencing used T cells isolated from PBMCs. The CDR3 reads as follows: CARTPITGDRYTF. The DNA sequence is given as TGTGCCAGGACTCCGATAACAGGGGACAGATACACCTTC.